One and the same sample provided the 8 T cell receptor beta chains below, sequenced in a study of memory CD4+ T cells and cytomegalovirus serostatus. Single viable CD3+CD4+CD8-CD45RO+ cells were sorted as the memory CD4+ T cells. Assay used: immunoSEQ multiplex PCR; TCRdb lists only in-frame clones, some missing. This table holds over 35,000 clones, around 80% found once. Material: memory CD4+ T cells from blood. Receptors were obtained from an adult in good health and CMV-seronegative.

The chain carries TRBV5-6 and TRBJ2-7, with TRBD1 identical over 7 bases. Germline lookup yields CDR1 SGHDT and CDR2 YYEEEE. Trimming removed 2 bases from V and 5 bases from J; junction bases left unmatched: 4. The CDR3 consists of 13 residues. CDR3 DNA: TGTGCCAGCAGCTTTAGACAGGGAAACGAGCAGTACTTC. Translating it yields CASSFRQGNEQYF. The full variable domain, its missing parts supplied by reference TRBV5-6 and TRBJ2-7, is DAGVTQSPTHLIKTRGQQVTLRCSPKSGHDTVSWYQQALGQGPQFIFQYYEEEERQRGNFPDRFSGHQFPNYSSELNVNALLLGDSALYLCASSFRQGNEQYFGPGTRLTVT.

The chain couples TRBV12-1 to TRBJ1-2. TRBV12-1 is a pseudogene. This CDR3 is built from 15 residues. In DNA form, the CDR3 reads TGTGCCAGCAGCTTCCCCGCCGGCTTAGAATATGGCTACACCTTC. Its translation is CASSFPAGLEYGYTF.

The chain carries TRBV18 and TRBJ1-2, with 9 bases fitting TRBD1. The J segment lost 3 bases and the V segment lost 8 bases, leaving 10 bases of the junction unmatched. This CDR3 comprises 15 residues. Germline V gene sequence: CDR1 KGHSH, CDR2 LQKENI. The CDR3 sequence is CASTSGQGWDYGYTF. In nucleotides, the CDR3 is TGTGCCAGCACCTCGGGACAGGGCTGGGACTATGGCTACACCTTC.

This chain links TRBV11-2 with TRBJ1-3, with 7 nucleotides matching TRBD1. The J segment lost 0 bases and the V segment lost 5 bases, leaving 10 bases of the junction unmatched. Per the germline V gene, CDR1 is SGHAT and CDR2 is FQNNGV. CDR3 length equals 17 residues. The chain's CDR3 is CASSATGQLNSGNTIYF. The CDR3 DNA follows: TGTGCCAGCAGCGCAACGGGACAGCTTAACTCTGGAAACACCATATATTTT.

The gene calls are TRBV9 and TRBJ1-1; D is ambiguous. The germline V gene has CDR1 SGDLS and CDR2 YYNGEE. Trimming took off 4 bases at V and 0 bases at J, with 7 bases between the two ends. The CDR3 consists of 13 residues. The CDR3 sequence is CASSPQVNTEAFF. CDR3 bases: TGTGCCAGCAGCCCCCAGGTGAACACTGAAGCTTTCTTT.

This rearrangement joins TRBV7-2 to TRBJ1-2, with D possibly TRBD1 on 5 matching bases. The CDR3 totals 13 residues. The germline CDR1 and CDR2 sequences are SGHTA and FQGNSA. The ends were cut back, 5 bases at V and 8 bases at J, with 15 bases in the middle. CDR3 in DNA: TGTGCCAGCAGCGGCGTGCTGGGGGACGGCTACACCTTC. It codes for CASSGVLGDGYTF.

This chain uses TRBV11-3 with TRBJ2-3, with TRBD2 identical over 7 bases. The CDR3 has 16 amino acids. The J segment lost 2 bases and the V segment lost 1 base, leaving 6 bases of the junction unmatched. Per the germline V gene, CDR1 is SGHNT and CDR2 is YENEEA. CDR3 DNA: TGTGCCAGCAGCTTAGGGGCTAGCGGAAACACAGATACGCAGTATTTT. It encodes CASSLGASGNTDTQYF.

This clone was recorded only once. This chain connects TRBV28 to TRBJ1-2; D not resolved. The V end was cut by 6 bases, the J end by 5 bases, with 16 bases between. Looked up from germline, CDR1 is MDHEN and CDR2 is SYDVKM. The CDR3 totals 14 residues. In DNA form, the CDR3 reads TGTGCCAGCAGCCTCGCGATGAAAGTATATGGCTACACCTTC. It yields the protein CASSLAMKVYGYTF.